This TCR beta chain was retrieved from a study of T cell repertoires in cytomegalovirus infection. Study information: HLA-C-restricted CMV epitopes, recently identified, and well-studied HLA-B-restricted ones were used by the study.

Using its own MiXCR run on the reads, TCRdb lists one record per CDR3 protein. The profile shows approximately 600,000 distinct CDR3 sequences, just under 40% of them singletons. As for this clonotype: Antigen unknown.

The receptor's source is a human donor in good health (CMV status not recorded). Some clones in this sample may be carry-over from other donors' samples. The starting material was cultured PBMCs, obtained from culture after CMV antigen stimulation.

CDR3 region: CASSTFRRDISYEQYF. For the CDR3, the DNA is TGCGCCAGCAGCACCTTTCGCCGGGACATTTCCTACGAGCAGTACTTC. V usage is TRBV5-1 and J usage is TRBJ2-7; possibly TRBD1 for D (6 bases). The V and J ends lost 4 bases and 1 base respectively, with 18 bases between them. Germline V lookup: CDR1 SGHRS, CDR2 YFSETQ. The CDR3 has 16 amino acids.